This TCR beta chain was identified in a study of metastatic and nonmetastatic thyroid tumors (dated by TCRdb to 2018 to 2021). As for the study more broadly: Repertoires from peripheral blood and from tumor or nodule tissue samples of malignant and benign thyroid patients were compared.

Study-wide findings and limitations: In both blood and tumor samples, malignant tumors were reported to have significantly higher TCR beta diversity than benign nodules.

The library was prepared using PCR. Sequenced on an Illumina HiSeq 4000. High-throughput sequencing was used to profile the CDR3 region of the TCR beta-chain in every patient. Per the original workflow: Drawing on CDR3 differences between clinicopathological groups, the researchers built a classifier meant to tell apart patients with distant-metastatic papillary thyroid cancer. The Shannon index was used to measure repertoire diversity, and the Morisita-Horn index was used to measure how similar tumor and blood repertoires were. TCRdb handled the public reads itself, with Q25 trimming in fastp and clone calling in MiXCR, and kept productive beta chains. The V and J calls and clone size come from TCRdb's table, not from the authors' own analysis. Present in this sample are roughly 18,000 clones, 29% of which were seen just once. The top ten clones comprise under 15% of the sample. The germline V gene specifies MNHEY as CDR1 and SVGEGT as CDR2. After removal of 3 bases from V and 0 bases from J, the junction retains 9 bases not matched to a gene. Spanning cysteine to phenylalanine, the CDR3 consists of 17 amino acids. Left in the record is the CDR3 DNA by itself, 51 bases read in frame from the first base.

No treatment had been received by any patient before thyroid surgery. Patient clinical samples collected from about 2012 to 2019 were retrospectively analysed using T-cell receptor beta sequencing. Regarding this clone: Its cognate antigen has yet to be identified. There are no base qualities to consult, and no much larger clone falls within one base.

The chain was built from TRBV6-2 or TRBV6-3 and TRBJ1-1, with 8 bases aligning to TRBD1. This receptor was taken from a female donor with papillary thyroid cancer or a benign thyroid nodule (not recorded which). Some clones in this sample may be carry-over from other donors' samples. Sequences were obtained from tumor tissue. The CDR3 loop reads CASSYPRTGRLNTEAFF. The DNA reads TGTGCCAGCAGTTATCCCCGGACAGGGCGTTTGAACACTGAAGCTTTCTTT.